Each of the 5 T cell receptor beta chains below was sequenced from the same sample in a study of post-analysis software for immune sequencing data. The antigens for these receptors are not known. Broader study findings: Compared with controls, patients had more of roughly five TRBV segments, including TRBV5-6, TRBV5-1 and TRBV20-1.

Unique molecular identifiers were carried by the TCR beta cDNA libraries. From the PCR reads, TCRdb called clonotypes with MiXCR, one entry per CDR3 protein. The sample has hundreds of thousands of distinct CDR3 sequences, around 50% seen once; the top ten hold under 6%. Sequenced: blood. The receptor set was obtained from a girl under 18 with multiple sclerosis.

The chain links TRBV7-9 to TRBJ1-2; 7 positions match TRBD1. This CDR3 region has 13 residues. Germline CDR1 reads SEHNR; CDR2 reads FQNEAQ (reference sequence). Trimming cost V 4 bases and J 3 bases; bases outside gene matches: 2. The CDR3 loop is CASSYDRDYGYTF. DNA of the CDR3: TGTGCCAGCAGCTACGACAGGGACTATGGCTACACCTTC.

The V and J genes are TRBV9 and TRBJ1-2, with D possibly TRBD1 on 5 matching bases. The ends were cut back, 0 bases at V and 2 bases at J, with 11 bases in the middle. In germline, CDR1 is SGDLS, CDR2 YYNGEE. The CDR3 spans 15 residues. CDR3 sequence: CASSVEPGGNYGYTF. CDR3 coding DNA: TGTGCCAGCAGCGTAGAGCCGGGGGGAAACTATGGCTACACCTTC.

This chain uses TRBV29-1 with TRBJ2-1, with D tentatively TRBD2 (6 bases). The CDR3 length is 13 residues. Germline V gene lookup returns CDR1 SQVTM and CDR2 ANQGSEA. V dropped 5 bases and J dropped 8 bases, with 16 bases sitting between them. The DNA for the CDR3 is TGCAGCGTTCAAGGTTCAACGGGAGATGAGCAGTTCTTC. As protein: CSVQGSTGDEQFF.

The V and J genes are TRBV27 and TRBJ2-7; possible D gene TRBD1, 5 bases. The V gene's germline CDR1 is MNHEY and CDR2 SMNVEV (reference sequence). The length of the CDR3 is 15 residues. The V end was cut by 5 bases, the J end by 0 bases, with 14 bases between. In DNA, the CDR3 is TGTGCCAGCAGTACTCGGACACAAACCTCCTACGAGCAGTACTTC. Its protein is CASSTRTQTSYEQYF.

This sequence joins TRBV7-8 and TRBJ2-7; the D is unclear. The CDR3 totals 13 residues. Germline CDR1 SGHVS, CDR2 FQNEAQ. The germline V and J ends were trimmed by 5 bases and 4 bases, with 12 bases remaining between them. As DNA, the CDR3 is TGTGCCAGCAGCCCGATTTCAGCATACGAGCAGTACTTC. This gives the protein CASSPISAYEQYF.